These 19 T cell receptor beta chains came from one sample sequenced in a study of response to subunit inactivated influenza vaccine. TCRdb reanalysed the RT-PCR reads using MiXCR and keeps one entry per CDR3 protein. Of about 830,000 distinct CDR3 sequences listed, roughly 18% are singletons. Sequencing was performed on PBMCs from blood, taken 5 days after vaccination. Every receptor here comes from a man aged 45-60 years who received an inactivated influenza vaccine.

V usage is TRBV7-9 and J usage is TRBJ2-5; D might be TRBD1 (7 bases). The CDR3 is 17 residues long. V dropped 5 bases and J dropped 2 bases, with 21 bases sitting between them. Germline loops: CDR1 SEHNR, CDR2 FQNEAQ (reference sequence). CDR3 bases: TGTGCCAGCAGCCTAGGGAGGAACAGGGGACCTCAAGAGACCCAGTACTTC. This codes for CASSLGRNRGPQETQYF.

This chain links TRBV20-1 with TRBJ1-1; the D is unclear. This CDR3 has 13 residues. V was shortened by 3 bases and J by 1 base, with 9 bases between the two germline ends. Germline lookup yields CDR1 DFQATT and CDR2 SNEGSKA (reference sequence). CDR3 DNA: TGCAGTGCTAGGAGGGCGGGGAACACTGAAGCTTTCTTT. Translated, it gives CSARRAGNTEAFF.

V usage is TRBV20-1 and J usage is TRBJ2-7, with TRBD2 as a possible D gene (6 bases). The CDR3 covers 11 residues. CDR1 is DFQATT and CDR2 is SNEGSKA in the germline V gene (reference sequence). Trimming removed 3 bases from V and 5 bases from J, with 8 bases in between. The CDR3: CSASSGDEQYF. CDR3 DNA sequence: TGCAGTGCTAGTTCGGGGGACGAGCAGTACTTC.

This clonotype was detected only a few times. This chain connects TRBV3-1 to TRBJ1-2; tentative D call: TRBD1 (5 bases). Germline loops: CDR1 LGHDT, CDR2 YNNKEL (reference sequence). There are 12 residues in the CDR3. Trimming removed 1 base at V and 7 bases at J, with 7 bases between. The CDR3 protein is CASSQVRGGYTF. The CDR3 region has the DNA TGTGCCAGCAGCCAAGTGAGGGGTGGCTACACCTTC.

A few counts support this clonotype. CDR3 sequence (DNA): TGTGCCAGCAGCGTGGGACAGGGGAACAATGAGCAGTTCTTC. It encodes CASSVGQGNNEQFF. The V call is TRBV7-3, the J call TRBJ2-1; the match to TRBD1 covers 10 bases. Per germline, CDR1 SGHTA and CDR2 FQGTGA. The ends lost 5 bases at V and 5 bases at J; junction bases unmatched: 3. This CDR3 has 14 amino acids.

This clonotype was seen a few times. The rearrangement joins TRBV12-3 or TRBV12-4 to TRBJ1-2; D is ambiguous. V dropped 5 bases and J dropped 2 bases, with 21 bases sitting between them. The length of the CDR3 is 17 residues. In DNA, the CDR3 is TGTGCCAGCAGTCCCCAAATTAGTCCGACCCTGAACTATGGCTACACCTTC. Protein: CASSPQISPTLNYGYTF.

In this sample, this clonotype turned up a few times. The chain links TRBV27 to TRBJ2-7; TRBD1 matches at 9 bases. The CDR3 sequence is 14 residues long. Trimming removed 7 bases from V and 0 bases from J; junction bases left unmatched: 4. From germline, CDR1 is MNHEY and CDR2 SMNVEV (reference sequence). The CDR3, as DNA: TGTGCCAGCAAAGACAGGGGGAGCTCCTACGAGCAGTACTTC. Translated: CASKDRGSSYEQYF.

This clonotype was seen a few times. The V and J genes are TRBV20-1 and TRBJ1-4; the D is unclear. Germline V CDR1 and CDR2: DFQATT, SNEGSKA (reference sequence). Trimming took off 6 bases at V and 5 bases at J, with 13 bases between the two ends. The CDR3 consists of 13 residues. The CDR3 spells CSAWETQNEKLFF. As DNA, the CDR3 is TGCAGTGCCTGGGAGACACAGAATGAAAAACTGTTTTTT.

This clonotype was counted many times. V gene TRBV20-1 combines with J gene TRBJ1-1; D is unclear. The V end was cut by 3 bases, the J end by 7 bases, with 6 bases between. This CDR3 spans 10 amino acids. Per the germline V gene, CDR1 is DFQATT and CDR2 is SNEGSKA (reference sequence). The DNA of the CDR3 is TGCAGTGCTAGGGACGGTGAAGCTTTCTTT. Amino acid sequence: CSARDGEAFF.

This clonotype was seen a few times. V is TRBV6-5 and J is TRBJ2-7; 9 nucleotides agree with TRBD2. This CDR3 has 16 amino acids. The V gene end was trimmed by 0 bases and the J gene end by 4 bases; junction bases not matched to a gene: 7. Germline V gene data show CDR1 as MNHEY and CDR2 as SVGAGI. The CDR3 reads CASSYSFSSGEYEQYF. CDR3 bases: TGTGCCAGCAGTTACTCCTTTTCTAGCGGGGAGTACGAGCAGTACTTC.

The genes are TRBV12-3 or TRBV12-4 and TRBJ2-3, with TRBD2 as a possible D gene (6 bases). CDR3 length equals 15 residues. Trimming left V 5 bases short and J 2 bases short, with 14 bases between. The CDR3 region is CASSRRGGFTDTQYF. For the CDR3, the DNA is TGTGCCAGCAGTCGGAGGGGCGGATTCACAGATACGCAGTATTTT.

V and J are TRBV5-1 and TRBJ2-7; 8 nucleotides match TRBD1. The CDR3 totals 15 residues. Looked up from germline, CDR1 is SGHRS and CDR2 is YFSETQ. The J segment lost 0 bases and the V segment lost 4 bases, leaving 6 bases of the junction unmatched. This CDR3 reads CASSPGTGNSYEQYF. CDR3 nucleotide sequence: TGCGCCAGCAGCCCCGGGACAGGCAACTCCTACGAGCAGTACTTC.

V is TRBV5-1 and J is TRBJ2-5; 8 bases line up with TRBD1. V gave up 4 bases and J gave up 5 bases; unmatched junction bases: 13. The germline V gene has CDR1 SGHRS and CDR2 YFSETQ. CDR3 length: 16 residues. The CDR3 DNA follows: TGCGCCAGCAGCCTGCCGACAGGGGCAGAGGGGGAGACCCAGTACTTC. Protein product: CASSLPTGAEGETQYF.

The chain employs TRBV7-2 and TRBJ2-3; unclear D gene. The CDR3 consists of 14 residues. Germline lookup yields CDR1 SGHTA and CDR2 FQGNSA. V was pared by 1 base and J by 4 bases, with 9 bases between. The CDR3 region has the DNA TGTGCCAGCAGCTTAGTCGGAGTGGCAGATACGCAGTATTTT. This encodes CASSLVGVADTQYF.

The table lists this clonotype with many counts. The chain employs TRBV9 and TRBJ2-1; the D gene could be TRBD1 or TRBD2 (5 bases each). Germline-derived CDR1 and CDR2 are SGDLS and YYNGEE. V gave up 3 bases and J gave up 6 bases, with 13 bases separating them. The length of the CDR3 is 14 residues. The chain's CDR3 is CASSGTSGPNEQFF. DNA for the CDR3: TGTGCCAGCAGCGGGACCTCGGGACCCAATGAGCAGTTCTTC.

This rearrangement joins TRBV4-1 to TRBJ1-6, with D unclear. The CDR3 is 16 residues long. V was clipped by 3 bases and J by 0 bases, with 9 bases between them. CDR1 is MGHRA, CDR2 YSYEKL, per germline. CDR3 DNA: TGCGCCAGCAGCCATAAAGGCAGCTCCTATAATTCACCCCTCCACTTT. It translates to CASSHKGSSYNSPLHF.

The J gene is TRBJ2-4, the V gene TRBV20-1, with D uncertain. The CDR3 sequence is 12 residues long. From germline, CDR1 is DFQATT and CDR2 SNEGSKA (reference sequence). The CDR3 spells CSTGSTRNIQYF. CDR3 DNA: TGCAGCACCGGGTCCACTCGGAACATTCAGTACTTC.

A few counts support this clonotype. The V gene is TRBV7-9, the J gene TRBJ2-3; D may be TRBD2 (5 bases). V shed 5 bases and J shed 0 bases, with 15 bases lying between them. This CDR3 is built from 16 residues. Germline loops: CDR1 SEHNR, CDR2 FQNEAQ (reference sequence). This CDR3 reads CASSHGLAESTDTQYF. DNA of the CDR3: TGTGCCAGCAGCCACGGACTTGCGGAGAGCACAGATACGCAGTATTTT. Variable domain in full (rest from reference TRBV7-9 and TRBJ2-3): DTGVSQNPRHKITKRGQNVTFRCDPISEHNRLYWYRQTLGQGPEFLTYFQNEAQLEKSRLLSDRFSAERPKGSFSTLEIQRTEQGDSAMYLCASSHGLAESTDTQYFGPGTRLTVL.

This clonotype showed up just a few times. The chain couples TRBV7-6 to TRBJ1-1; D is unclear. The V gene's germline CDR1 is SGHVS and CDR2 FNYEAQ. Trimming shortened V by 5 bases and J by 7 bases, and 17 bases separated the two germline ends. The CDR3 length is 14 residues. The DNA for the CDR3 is TGTGCCAGCAGCCCCACGGCGCCCTCCCTTGAAGCTTTCTTT. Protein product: CASSPTAPSLEAFF.